The 7 T cell receptor beta chains presented below share a single source sample, sequenced in a study of cytomegalovirus exposure and HLA in healthy donors. The PCR ran on 60 Vbeta and 13 Jbeta primers. TCRdb keeps only in-frame clones here, not all; method: immunoSEQ multiplex PCR. The table lists 90,000 to 130,000 clones, approximately 81% of them singletons, with under 3% in the top ten. Source material: PBMCs. These receptors originate from a woman in her late teens or twenties in good health and CMV-seropositive.

A few counts support this clone. The chain carries TRBV7-9 and TRBJ1-1; 8 bases align to TRBD1. This CDR3 has 12 amino acids. V trimming: 3 bases; J trimming: 9 bases; junction bases outside the gene matches: 3. Germline loops: CDR1 SEHNR, CDR2 FQNEAQ (reference sequence). The CDR3 nucleotides read TGTGCCAGCAGCTTGGACAGGGCAAAAGCTTTCTTT. As protein: CASSLDRAKAFF.

The rearrangement links TRBV23-1 to TRBJ1-1; TRBD1 agrees at 8 bases. TRBV23-1 is given ORF status, its function remaining uncertain. V dropped 0 bases and J dropped 0; count of bases not matched to a gene: 6. The CDR3 is made up of 17 amino acids. Here the CDR3 DNA reads TGCGCCAGCAGTCAATCGGGGAGGACAGGGATGAACACTGAAGCTTTCTTT. Protein sequence: CASSQSGRTGMNTEAFF.

The chain combines TRBV5-1 with TRBJ2-2; 8 nucleotides align to TRBD1. Germline V gene sequence: CDR1 SGHRS, CDR2 YFSETQ. V trimming: 4 bases; J trimming: 5 bases; junction bases outside the gene matches: 7. The CDR3 has 15 residues. The CDR3 reads CASSGLTGDTGELFF. For the CDR3, the DNA is TGCGCCAGCAGCGGATTGACAGGGGATACCGGGGAGCTGTTTTTT.

This chain links TRBV9 with TRBJ2-5; 12 positions match TRBD2. In germline, CDR1 is SGDLS, CDR2 YYNGEE. The CDR3 consists of 15 residues. Germline trimming cut 0 bases from V and 5 bases from J; bases unmatched to any gene: 2. CDR3 bases: TGTGCCAGCAGCGTAGGAGGGACTAGCGGGGAGACCCAGTACTTC. Translated: CASSVGGTSGETQYF.

The rearrangement uses TRBV18 and TRBJ2-7; D perhaps matches TRBD1 (6 bases). This CDR3 comprises 14 residues. Germline values: CDR1 KGHSH, CDR2 LQKENI. Trimming pared 8 bases from V and 3 bases from J, leaving 17 bases between. As DNA, the CDR3 is TGTGCCAGCAACGTGGGGGCTAGCAGCTACGAGCAGTACTTC. It specifies CASNVGASSYEQYF.

The chain employs TRBV7-6 and TRBJ1-6; 8 nucleotides match TRBD1. Germline CDR1 reads SGHVS; CDR2 reads FNYEAQ. V was clipped by 1 base and J by 7 bases; unmatched bases: 6. The CDR3 has 16 residues. This CDR3 is CASSLEGQGGNSPLHF. As DNA, the CDR3 is TGTGCCAGCAGCTTAGAAGGACAGGGAGGGAATTCACCCCTCCACTTT.

V and J are TRBV5-4 and TRBJ1-2; TRBD1 aligns across 8 bases. Germline trimming cut 3 bases from V and 6 bases from J; bases unmatched to any gene: 13. This CDR3 spans 16 amino acids. Germline V CDR1 and CDR2: SGHNT, YYREEE (reference sequence). CDR3 nucleotide sequence: TGTGCCAGCAGCTCCTCCTGGACAGGGACTCAGAATGGCTACACCTTC. Its translation is CASSSSWTGTQNGYTF.